This T cell receptor (beta chain) emerged from a study of metastatic and nonmetastatic thyroid tumors. From germline, CDR1 is LNHDA and CDR2 SQIVND (reference sequence). The CDR3 is 14 residues long. The V and J ends lost 2 bases and 8 bases, in that order; junction bases with no gene match: 6. The entire patient cohort was treatment-naive prior to thyroid surgery. This clone was observed many times. Its matching antigen is unknown. Source study methods: Variation in CDR3 across clinicopathological groups served as the basis for constructing a distant-metastasis classifier in papillary thyroid cancer. TCRdb re-called the PCR reads with MiXCR. The authors' filters were not applied to this entry. The sample shows under 95,000 clones, 7.5% to 9% of them seen only once. Broader study findings: Versus benign nodules, malignant thyroid tumors reportedly had significantly higher TCR beta diversity, in blood and tumor.

The sequenced material came from blood. The chain joins TRBV19 to TRBJ2-3, with 8 bases matching TRBD2. The sequence derives from a female donor with papillary thyroid cancer or a benign thyroid nodule (not recorded which). Some clones in this sample may be carry-over from other donors' samples. CDR3 sequence: CASSIRGGQGTQYF. The CDR3 DNA reads as TGTGCCAGTAGTATACGGGGGGGGCAAGGTACGCAGTATTTT. Using reference TRBV19 and TRBJ2-3 for the parts outside the CDR3, the full variable domain is DGGITQSPKYLFRKEGQNVTLSCEQNLNHDAMYWYRQDPGQGLRLIYYSQIVNDFQKGDIAEGYSVSREKKESFPLTVTSAQKNPTAFYLCASSIRGGQGTQYFGPGTRLTVL.